The clone carrying this T cell receptor beta chain was recorded many times. This sample is part of a study of human T cells and chemical hapten exposure. The length of the CDR3 is 14 residues. The V gene's germline CDR1 is MDHEN and CDR2 SYDVKM. The V end was cut by 1 base, the J end by 4 bases, with 5 bases between. Time point: patch test 3, about 24 weeks after DPC sensitization. As to treatment: therapeutic diphenylcyclopropenone sensitization with weekly scalp DPC. MiXCR, applied by TCRdb to the RACE reads, yields one record per CDR3 protein. The sample includes roughly 64,000 distinct CDR3 sequences, about 11% of them seen just once.

This chain joins TRBV28 and TRBJ1-6; D not certain. The sequence came from a woman aged 30 to 39 with alopecia areata. Some clones in this sample may be carry-over from other donors' samples. This material consisted of whole blood, taken in connection with sensitization to the hapten diphenylcyclopropenone (DPC). In nucleotides, the CDR3 is TGTGCCAGCAGTTTATTCGGGTATAATTCACCCCTCCACTTT. Protein sequence: CASSLFGYNSPLHF. Supplemented by reference TRBV28 and TRBJ1-6, the full variable domain reads DVKVTQSSRYLVKRTGEKVFLECVQDMDHENMFWYRQDPGLGLRLIYFSYDVKMKEKGDIPEGYSVSREKKERFSLILESASTNQTSMYLCASSLFGYNSPLHFGNGTRLTVT.